This T cell receptor (beta chain) appears in the sequencing data of a study of blood T cells in healthy people across ages. Study-level information: Researchers report that template switching captured about one barcoded beta molecule per two T cells.

There were healthy Caucasian individuals from Russia, aged roughly 6 to 95, serving as donors. Per-sample yields of isolated PBMCs were at least 7 million. Each sample provided at least 5 micrograms of extracted total RNA. Trimming removed 6 bases from V and 10 bases from J, with 28 bases in between. The CDR3 consists of 17 residues. Next came a second PCR, run for about 6 to 12 cycles, which used a sample-barcoded 5' primer along with a J-beta primer mix. TCRdb itself ran the 5' RACE reads through MiXCR, one entry per CDR3 protein. This sample has about a million distinct CDR3 sequences, with roughly 51% found just once.

The V gene is TRBV12-3 or TRBV12-4, the J gene TRBJ2-1, with D unclear. The TCR originated in a woman aged 55-70 years in good health. The sample consisted of blood. The CDR3 is CASSHIELTRSLIEQFF. The CDR3 DNA follows: TGTGCCAGCAGCCATATTGAGCTAACGCGGTCTCTCATCGAGCAGTTCTTC.